This T cell receptor (beta chain) was captured in a study of beta chain features in type 1 diabetes. Donors underwent one heparinised blood draw, around 120 mL on average. The CDR3 is 14 residues long. V trimming: 5 bases; J trimming: 6 bases; junction bases outside the gene matches: 7. CDR1 and CDR2 (germline): KGHSH, LQKENI. Reverse transcription of all isolated RNA meant that expressed TCRB transcripts were sequenced. Sequencing was performed with immunoSEQ multiplex PCR; in TCRdb, only in-frame clones are kept and a portion is missing. The table shows 900,000 or so clones, with roughly 15% occurring only once.

Sequencing used naive CD4+ T cells from blood. This sequence joins TRBV18 and TRBJ1-2; 9 bases agree with TRBD1. The sequence was collected from a young woman in good health. This CDR3 reads CASSVYRDRDGYTF. In nucleotides, the CDR3 is TGTGCCAGCTCAGTCTACCGGGACAGGGATGGCTACACCTTC.